The clone carrying this TCR beta chain was detected a few times. The antigen is unknown. The CDR3 covers 15 residues. J lost 3 bases, V lost 5 bases, and 8 bases had no gene match. Per germline, CDR1 MNHNS and CDR2 SASEGT. This specimen belongs to a study of cytomegalovirus exposure and HLA in healthy donors. Broader study findings: Being productive about 87% or about 30% of the time was typical of most TCR beta V segments in an earlier analysis.

In the PCR, 60 Vbeta and 13 Jbeta primers were used. Using immunoSEQ multiplex PCR, the repertoire was profiled, and TCRdb retains in-frame clones only, with some absent. The sample carries over 110,000 clones, about 84% recorded once. Specimen: PBMCs. The sequence was obtained from a woman in her thirties or forties in good health and CMV-seropositive. This chain links TRBV6-1 with TRBJ2-7, with 9 bases identical to TRBD1. CDR3 sequence (DNA): TGTGCCAGCAGTCACAAAAGACAGGGGGACTACGAGCAGTACTTC. Translating it yields CASSHKRQGDYEQYF.